The rows below give T cell receptor beta chains drawn from one sample of a study of cytomegalovirus exposure and HLA in healthy donors. TCRdb keeps only in-frame clones here, not all; method: immunoSEQ multiplex PCR. This repertoire shows 100,000 to 150,000 clones, 80% to 85% found once; its top ten account for about 0.76%. Sequencing was done on a sample of PBMCs. The receptors shown here come from a young man in good health and CMV-seronegative. The CDR3 runs from the conserved cysteine through the conserved F or W. A D gene is named only where the DNA matches it firmly. Clone size is not always given. Where it is, it says once, few, many or a class for expanded clones.

cdr3_nt cdr3_aa j_call clone_size v_call d_call
TGTGCCAGCAGTCTCGCTAGCGGGGGGGCCCCAGAGACCCAGTACTTC CASSLASGGAPETQYF TRBJ2-5 . TRBV27 TRBD2
TGCGCCAGCAGTGATGTAGCGGGGGGGCGAGGTACGCAGTATTTT CASSDVAGGRGTQYF TRBJ2-3 . TRBV10-1 TRBD2
TGTGCCAGCAGTTACGAGGCGGGCCCTCTGGACACTGAAGCTTTCTTT CASSYEAGPLDTEAFF TRBJ1-1 few TRBV6-7 .
TGTGCCAGCAGCTTGGAGGGGGGGAGAAACATTCAGTACTTC CASSLEGGRNIQYF TRBJ2-4 . TRBV5-4 .
TGTGCCAGCTCAAGTGGGGCAAACACTGAAGCTTTCTTT CASSSGANTEAFF TRBJ1-1 . TRBV18 .
TGTGCCAGCAGTGAACAGGGGCCGAACACTGAAGCTTTCTTT CASSEQGPNTEAFF TRBJ1-1 . TRBV2 .
TGTGCCAGCAGCTTTTCAGGGAACACTGAAGCTTTCTTT CASSFSGNTEAFF TRBJ1-1 . TRBV11-2 .
TGCGCCAGCAGCTTGGTGGGTGATCGGCGGAGAGAGACCCAGTACTTC CASSLVGDRRRETQYF TRBJ2-5 . TRBV5-1 .
TGTGCCAGCAGCTTAGAGGACAGAGGCGGAGAGACCCAGTACTTC CASSLEDRGGETQYF TRBJ2-5 . TRBV7-6 .
TGTGCCAGCAGTTCTCAGCCGGGACTTGAAGCTTTCTTT CASSSQPGLEAFF TRBJ1-1 . TRBV28 .
TGCGCCAGCAGCCAAGGACAGGGCCCGAACACTGAAGCTTTCTTT CASSQGQGPNTEAFF TRBJ1-1 few TRBV4-1 TRBD1
TGTGCCAGCAGCGCCGATCTCAGGGGTGACACTGAAGCTTTCTTT CASSADLRGDTEAFF TRBJ1-1 . TRBV9 .